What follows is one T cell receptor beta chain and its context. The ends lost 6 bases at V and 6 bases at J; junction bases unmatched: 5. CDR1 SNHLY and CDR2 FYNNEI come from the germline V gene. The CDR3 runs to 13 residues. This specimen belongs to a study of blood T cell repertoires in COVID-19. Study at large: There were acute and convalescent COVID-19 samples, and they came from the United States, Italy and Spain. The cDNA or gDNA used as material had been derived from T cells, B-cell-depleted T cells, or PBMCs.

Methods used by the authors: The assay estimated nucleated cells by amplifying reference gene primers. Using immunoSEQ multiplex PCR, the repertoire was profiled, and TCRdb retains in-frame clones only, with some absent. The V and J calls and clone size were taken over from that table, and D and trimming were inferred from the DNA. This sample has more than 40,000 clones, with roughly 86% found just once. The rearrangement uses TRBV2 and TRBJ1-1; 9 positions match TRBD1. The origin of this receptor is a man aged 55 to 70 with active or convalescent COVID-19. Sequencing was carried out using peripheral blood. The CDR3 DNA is TGTGCCAGCAGGCTCGACAGGGGGGCTGAAGCTTTCTTT. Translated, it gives CASRLDRGAEAFF.